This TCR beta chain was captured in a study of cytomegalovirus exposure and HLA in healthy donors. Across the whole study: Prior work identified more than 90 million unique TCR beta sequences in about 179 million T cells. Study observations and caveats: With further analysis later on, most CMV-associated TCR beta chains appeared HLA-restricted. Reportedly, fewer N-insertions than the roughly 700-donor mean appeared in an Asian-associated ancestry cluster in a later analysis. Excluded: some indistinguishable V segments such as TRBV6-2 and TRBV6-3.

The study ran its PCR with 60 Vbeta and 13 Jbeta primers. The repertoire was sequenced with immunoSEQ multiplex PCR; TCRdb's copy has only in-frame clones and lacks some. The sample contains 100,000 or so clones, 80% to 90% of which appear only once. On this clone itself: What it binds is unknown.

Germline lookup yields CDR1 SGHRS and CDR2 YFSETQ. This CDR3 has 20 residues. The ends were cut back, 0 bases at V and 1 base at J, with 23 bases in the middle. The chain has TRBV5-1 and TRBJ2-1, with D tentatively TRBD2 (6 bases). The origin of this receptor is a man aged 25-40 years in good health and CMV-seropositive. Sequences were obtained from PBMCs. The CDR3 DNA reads TGCGCCAGCAGCTTGGGATCGTTTGGGCTAGCGTCCCTTTCCTACAATGAGCAGTTCTTC. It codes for CASSLGSFGLASLSYNEQFF. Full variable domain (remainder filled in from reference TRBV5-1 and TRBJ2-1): KAGVTQTPRYLIKTRGQQVTLSCSPISGHRSVSWYQQTPGQGLQFLFEYFSETQRNKGNFPGRFSGRQFSNSRSEMNVSTLELGDSALYLCASSLGSFGLASLSYNEQFFGPGTRLTVL.